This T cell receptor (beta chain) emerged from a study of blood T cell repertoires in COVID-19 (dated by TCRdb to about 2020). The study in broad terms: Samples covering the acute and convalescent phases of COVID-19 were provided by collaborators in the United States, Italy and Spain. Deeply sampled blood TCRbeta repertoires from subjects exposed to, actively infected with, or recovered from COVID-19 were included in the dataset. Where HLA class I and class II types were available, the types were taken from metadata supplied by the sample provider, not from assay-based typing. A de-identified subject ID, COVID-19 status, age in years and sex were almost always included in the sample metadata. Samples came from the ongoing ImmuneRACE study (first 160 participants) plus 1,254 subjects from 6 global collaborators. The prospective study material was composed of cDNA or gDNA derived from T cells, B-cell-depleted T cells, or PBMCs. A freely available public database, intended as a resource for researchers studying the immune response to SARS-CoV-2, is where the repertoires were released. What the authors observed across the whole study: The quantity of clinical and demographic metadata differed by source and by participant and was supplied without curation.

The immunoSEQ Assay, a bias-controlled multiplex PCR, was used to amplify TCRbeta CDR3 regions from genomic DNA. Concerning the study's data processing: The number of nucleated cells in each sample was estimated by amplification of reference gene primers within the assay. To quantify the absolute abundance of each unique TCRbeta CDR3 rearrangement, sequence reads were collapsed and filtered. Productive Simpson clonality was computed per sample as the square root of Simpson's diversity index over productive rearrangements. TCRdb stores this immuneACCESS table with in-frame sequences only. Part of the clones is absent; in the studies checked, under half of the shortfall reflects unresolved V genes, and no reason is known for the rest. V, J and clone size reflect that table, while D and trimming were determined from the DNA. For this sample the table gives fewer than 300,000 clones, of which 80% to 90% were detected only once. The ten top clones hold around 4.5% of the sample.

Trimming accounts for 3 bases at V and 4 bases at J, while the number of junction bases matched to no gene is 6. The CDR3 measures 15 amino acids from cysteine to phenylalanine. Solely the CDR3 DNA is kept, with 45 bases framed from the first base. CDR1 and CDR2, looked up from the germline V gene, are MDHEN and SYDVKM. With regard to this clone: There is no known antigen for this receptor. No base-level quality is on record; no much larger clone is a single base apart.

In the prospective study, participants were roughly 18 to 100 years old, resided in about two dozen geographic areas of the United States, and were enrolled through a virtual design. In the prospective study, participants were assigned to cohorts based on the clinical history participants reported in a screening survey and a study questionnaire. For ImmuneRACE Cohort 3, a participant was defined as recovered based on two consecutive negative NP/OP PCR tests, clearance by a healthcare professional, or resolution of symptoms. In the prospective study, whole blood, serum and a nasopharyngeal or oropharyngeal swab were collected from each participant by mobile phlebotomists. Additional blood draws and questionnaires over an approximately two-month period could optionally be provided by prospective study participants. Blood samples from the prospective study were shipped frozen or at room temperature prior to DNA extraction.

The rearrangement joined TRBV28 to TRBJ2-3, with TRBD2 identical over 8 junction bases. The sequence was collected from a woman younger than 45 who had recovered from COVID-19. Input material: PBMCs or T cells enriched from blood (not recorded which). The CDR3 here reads CASSFSRGGSDTQYF. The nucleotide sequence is TGTGCCAGCAGTTTTTCACGGGGGGGGTCAGATACGCAGTATTTT.